This T cell receptor (beta chain) was recorded in a study of cytomegalovirus exposure and HLA in healthy donors. The overall study: Some 77 million unique TCRs from HLA-typed donors were held in an early release of data. Study-wide points: It was taken for granted in presence/absence analyses that sequencing depth across donors was roughly uniform. Immune exposure was documented only through CMV serostatus.

J gave up 4 bases and V 6 bases, and 15 bases lay outside the gene matches. The CDR3 is 17 residues long. The germline gives CDR1 MDHEN, CDR2 SYDVKM. As regards this clone: The antigen is undetermined.

With 60 Vbeta and 13 Jbeta primers, the PCR was carried out. This table comes from immunoSEQ multiplex PCR, and its TCRdb copy is limited to in-frame clones, with some not included. Across 200,000 or so clones, the top ten clones capture more than 0.95% of the sample. The J gene is TRBJ2-3, the V gene TRBV28, with 8 positions matching TRBD1. Sequencing used PBMCs. The clonotype originates from a girl aged 2 to 9 in good health and CMV-seropositive. The DNA of the CDR3 is TGTGCCAGCAGGGAGCTCCAAGTCAGGGGGCAAGCAGATACGCAGTATTTT. It yields the protein CASRELQVRGQADTQYF.